This TCR beta chain is drawn from a study of regulatory T cells in long-lasting Graves disease. Study-wide points: Among persistent patients, a larger number of public clonotypes were shared (roughly 2,700) than among newly diagnosed patients (roughly 910). Analyses excluded thyroid tissue, covering peripheral blood alone.

Arm-PCR of CDR3 regions with iRepertoire HTBI primers generated TCR beta libraries. TCRdb fed the multiplex PCR reads into MiXCR, producing one record per CDR3 protein. The table has approximately 500,000 distinct CDR3 sequences, 20% to 25% seen once. Time point here: persistent/refractory GD, antithyroid drugs over 5 years with positive TRAb. Scientists built the TCR library using RNA that was extracted from PBMCs. Graves' disease diagnosis used American Thyroid Association guidelines. In its sample, this clonotype was seen a few times. Its antigen remains unidentified. The sequencing here drew on peripheral blood mononuclear cells (PBMCs), taken when the disease was refractory, from a patient treated with antithyroid drugs. This clonotype was obtained from a female donor with Graves disease.

CDR3: CASSLGTDRDEQYF. The CDR3 DNA follows: TGTGCCAGCAGCTTAGGGACAGACAGGGACGAGCAGTACTTC. J is TRBJ2-7 and V is TRBV7-9, with 7 bases aligning to TRBD1. The germline V gene has CDR1 SEHNR and CDR2 FQNEAQ (reference sequence). V dropped 1 base and J dropped 5; count of bases not matched to a gene: 5. This CDR3 is built from 14 residues.